The 4 T cell receptor beta chains below come from one sample, sequenced in a study of immunodeficiency. Repertoires were generated with immunoSEQ multiplex PCR, while TCRdb's copy carries only in-frame clones and drops some. The profile shows about 1,400 clones, roughly 92% of them singletons. The sample was CD8+ T cells from blood. The receptors were gathered from a human donor in good health.

On this clone itself: At one boundary the junction diverges from the germline segment, which might be a read error. The chain is built from TRBV2 and TRBJ2-5, with 9 bases fitting TRBD2. Germline V lookup: CDR1 SNHLY, CDR2 FYNNEI. This CDR3 region has 19 residues. The CDR3 sequence: CARSPGAVAGGLYQETQYF. The CDR3 DNA is TGTGCCCGCAGCCCGGGGGCGGTCGCGGGGGGGCTGTACCAAGAGACCCAGTACTTC.

The gene calls are TRBV28 and TRBJ2-5; D tentatively fits TRBD1 or TRBD2 (6 bases each). CDR1 is MDHEN, CDR2 SYDVKM, per germline. The CDR3 is 17 residues long. The V end lost 5 bases, the J end lost 2 bases, and 21 bases lay between the germline ends. The CDR3 region is CASSPDAHREAQETQYF. For the CDR3, the DNA is TGTGCCAGCAGTCCTGATGCTCACAGGGAGGCGCAAGAGACCCAGTACTTC.

V gene TRBV28 combines with J gene TRBJ2-3, with TRBD1 identical over 7 bases. CDR3 size: 15 residues. V was clipped by 6 bases and J by 2 bases; unmatched bases: 8. Germline loops: CDR1 MDHEN, CDR2 SYDVKM. The chain's CDR3 is CASRRTGYHTDTQYF. Written as DNA, the CDR3 is TGTGCCAGCAGGCGGACAGGATACCACACAGATACGCAGTATTTT.

This chain uses TRBV19 with TRBJ2-2, with no clear D. The CDR3 length is 16 residues. Trimming removed 0 bases from V and 7 bases from J, with 15 bases in between. Germline-derived CDR1 and CDR2 are LNHDA and SQIVND (reference sequence). CDR3 loop: CASSIDNTNRGGELFF. CDR3 nucleotide sequence: TGTGCCAGTAGTATAGATAACACGAATCGTGGCGGGGAGCTGTTTTTT.